These 8 T cell receptor beta chains share one sample of origin, sequenced in a study of control samples from healthy donors and cancer patients (dated by TCRdb to about 2020). Libraries were built with the immunoSEQ multiplex PCR assay. As stored in TCRdb, this immuneACCESS dataset retains in-frame rearrangements with V and J assigned. A fraction of the clones does not appear; measured against another copy, unresolved V genes explain less than half of the discrepancy, and the remainder lacks a known reason. For this sample there are 50,000 or so clones; over 90% appear just once. The top ten constitute roughly a quarter of the sample. The sequenced sample consisted of PBMCs. The receptors stem from a woman aged 50 to 65 with head and neck cancer.

The V call is TRBV7-9, the J call TRBJ1-1; D uncertain. V lost 5 bases to trimming and J lost 8 bases, with 15 bases between them. Germline CDR1 reads SEHNR; CDR2 reads FQNEAQ (reference sequence). The CDR3 totals 13 residues. CDR3 region: CASSLDFFQEAFF. In DNA, the CDR3 is TGTGCCAGCAGCCTAGACTTCTTCCAGGAAGCTTTCTTT.

In regard to this clone: This sample also contains other DNA sequences that code for the same CDR3. The chain uses TRBV27 and TRBJ2-7; D is perhaps TRBD1 or TRBD2 (5 bases each). There are 13 residues in the CDR3. Germline loops: CDR1 MNHEY, CDR2 SMNVEV (reference sequence). V was clipped by 0 bases and J by 2 bases, with 5 bases between them. The CDR3 DNA reads as TGTGCCAGCAGTTTATCGGGACCCTACGAGCAGTACTTC. Its protein product is CASSLSGPYEQYF.

This clone was detected once. V is TRBV11-2 and J is TRBJ2-4; 9 bases match TRBD1. V lost 5 bases, J lost 9 bases, and 11 bases stayed unmatched. This CDR3 has 15 residues. The germline V gene has CDR1 SGHAT and CDR2 FQNNGV. CDR3 nucleotide sequence: TGTGCCAGCAGCCCGGGGGCGGGGACAGGGTTCATTCAGTACTTC. Amino acid sequence: CASSPGAGTGFIQYF.

J is TRBJ2-7 and V is TRBV5-5, with 7 bases fitting TRBD1. The germline V gene has CDR1 SGHKS and CDR2 YYEKEE (reference sequence). The trim removed 4 bases at V and 3 bases at J, leaving 7 bases unmatched. CDR3 length: 14 residues. The CDR3 bases are TGTGCCAGCAGCGCCCCGGGACAGCTCTACGAGCAGTACTTC. It is translated as CASSAPGQLYEQYF.

The chain joins TRBV3-1 (or the pseudogene TRBV3-2) to TRBJ1-6; D is unclear. Per the germline V gene, CDR1 is LGHDT and CDR2 is YNNKEL (reference sequence). The CDR3 contains 15 residues. V was trimmed by 1 base and J by 8 bases, leaving 12 bases between them. This CDR3 is CASSQVAGADSPLHF. Written as DNA, the CDR3 is TGTGCCAGCAGCCAAGTAGCAGGTGCGGATTCACCCCTCCACTTT.

The rearrangement links TRBV7-9 to TRBJ2-7; weak D call: TRBD2 (6 bases). CDR3 length: 14 amino acids. The V gene's germline CDR1 is SEHNR and CDR2 FQNEAQ (reference sequence). V was clipped by 1 base and J by 0 bases, with 7 bases between them. CDR3 bases: TGTGCCAGCAGCTTAGACGGGAGCTCCTACGAGCAGTACTTC. This codes for CASSLDGSSYEQYF.

The V and J genes are TRBV24-1 and TRBJ1-1; D unresolved. This CDR3 region has 12 residues. CDR1 is KGHDR, CDR2 SFDVKD, per germline. The V end was cut by 0 bases, the J end by 11 bases, with 9 bases between. CDR3 nucleotides: TGTGCCACCAGTGATTTGGGAGGGAGGGCTTTCTTT. Protein product: CATSDLGGRAFF.

The CDR3 bases are TGTGCCAGCAGCGTAGAAGGGGGGGCCAGAAATGAGCAGTTCTTC. Translation gives CASSVEGGARNEQFF. The gene calls are TRBV9 and TRBJ2-1; D is possibly TRBD2 (7 bases). The CDR3 loop spans 15 amino acids. Between the trimmed V and J ends, which lost 0 bases and 7 bases, there was a span of 14 bases. Germline loops: CDR1 SGDLS, CDR2 YYNGEE. The variable domain in full, with the rest retrieved from reference TRBV9 and TRBJ2-1, is DSGVTQTPKHLITATGQRVTLRCSPRSGDLSVYWYQQSLDQGLQFLIQYYNGEERAKGNILERFSAQQFPDLHSELNLSSLELGDSALYFCASSVEGGARNEQFFGPGTRLTVL.